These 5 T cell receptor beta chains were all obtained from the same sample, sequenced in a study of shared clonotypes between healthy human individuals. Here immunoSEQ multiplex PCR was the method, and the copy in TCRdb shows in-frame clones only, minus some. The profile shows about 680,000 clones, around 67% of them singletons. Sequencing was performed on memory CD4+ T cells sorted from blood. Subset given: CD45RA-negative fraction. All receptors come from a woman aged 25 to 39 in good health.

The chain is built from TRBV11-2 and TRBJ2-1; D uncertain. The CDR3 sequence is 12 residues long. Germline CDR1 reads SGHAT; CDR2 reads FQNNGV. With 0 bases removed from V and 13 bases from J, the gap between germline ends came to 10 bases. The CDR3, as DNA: TGTGCCAGCAGCTTAGATTCGTCCTTACAGTTCTTC. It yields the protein CASSLDSSLQFF.

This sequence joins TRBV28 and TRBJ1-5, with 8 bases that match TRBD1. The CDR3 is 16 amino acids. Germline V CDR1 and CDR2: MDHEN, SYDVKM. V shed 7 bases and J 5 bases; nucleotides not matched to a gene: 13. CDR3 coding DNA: TGTGCCAGCACCACCGGGATCAGGGGGCGTCATCAGCCCCAGCATTTT. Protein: CASTTGIRGRHQPQHF.

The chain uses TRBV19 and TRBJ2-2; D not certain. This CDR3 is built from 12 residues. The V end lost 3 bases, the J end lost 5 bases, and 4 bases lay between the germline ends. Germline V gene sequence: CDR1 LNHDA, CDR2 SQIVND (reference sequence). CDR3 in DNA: TGTGCCAGTAGTATGAATACCGGGGAGCTGTTTTTT. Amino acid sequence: CASSMNTGELFF.

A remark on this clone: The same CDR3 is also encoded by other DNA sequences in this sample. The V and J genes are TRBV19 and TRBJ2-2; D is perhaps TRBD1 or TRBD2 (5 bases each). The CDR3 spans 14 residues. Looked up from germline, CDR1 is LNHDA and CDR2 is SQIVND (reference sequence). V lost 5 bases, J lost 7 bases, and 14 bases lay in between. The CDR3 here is CASSRQGTSGELFF. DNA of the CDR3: TGTGCCAGTAGTCGCCAGGGAACTAGCGGGGAGCTGTTTTTT.

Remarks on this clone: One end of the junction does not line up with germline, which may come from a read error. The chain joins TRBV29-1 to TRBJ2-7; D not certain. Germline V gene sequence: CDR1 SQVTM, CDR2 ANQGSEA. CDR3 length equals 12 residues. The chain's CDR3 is CTDPNCSYEQYF. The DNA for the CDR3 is TGTACCGACCCAAACTGTTCCTACGAGCAGTACTTC.